Listed here are 19 T cell receptor beta chains from one sample, sequenced in a study of cytomegalovirus exposure and HLA in healthy donors. The PCR employed 60 Vbeta primers together with 13 Jbeta primers. Assay: immunoSEQ multiplex PCR; the TCRdb copy retains only in-frame clones and omits some. The repertoire holds around 150,000 clones, with approximately 80% as singletons. Sequencing was done on a sample of PBMCs. These receptor sequences come from a middle-aged woman in good health and CMV-seropositive.

The rearrangement joins TRBV9 to TRBJ2-2; 8 bases are a match to TRBD2. The CDR3 is 15 amino acids. Germline lookup yields CDR1 SGDLS and CDR2 YYNGEE. The J segment lost 2 bases and the V segment lost 3 bases, leaving 3 bases of the junction unmatched. This CDR3 reads CASSASGSNTGELFF. The CDR3 DNA follows: TGTGCCAGCAGCGCTAGCGGGTCTAACACCGGGGAGCTGTTTTTT.

The J gene is TRBJ2-5, the V gene TRBV6-5; D is perhaps TRBD1 (6 bases). TRBJ2-7 explains the end of the DNA better; the J call may be wrong. The germline CDR1 and CDR2 sequences are MNHEY and SVGAGI. The CDR3 contains 14 residues. The CDR3 loop reads CASSLGHGPYEQYF. The CDR3, as DNA: TGTGCCAGCAGTTTGGGACACGGTCCCTACGAGCAGTACTTC.

The V and J genes are TRBV7-9 and TRBJ1-2; 7 bases are shared with TRBD1. Per germline, CDR1 SEHNR and CDR2 FQNEAQ (reference sequence). The CDR3 covers 16 residues. Unmatched junction bases numbered 9, after V lost 4 bases and J lost 1 base. CDR3 bases: TGTGCCAGCAGCTCCTCCTTCACAGGGGTTAACTATGGCTACACCTTC. Translating it yields CASSSSFTGVNYGYTF.

This clone was recorded a few times. The chain joins TRBV2 to TRBJ2-1; 12 nucleotides align to TRBD2. Germline values: CDR1 SNHLY, CDR2 FYNNEI. The CDR3 has 14 residues. V trimming: 11 bases; J trimming: 4 bases; junction bases outside the gene matches: 6. CDR3 DNA: TGTGCCGGAACTAGCGGGGGGATTTACAATGAGCAGTTCTTC. This encodes CAGTSGGIYNEQFF.

The rearrangement links TRBV19 to TRBJ1-3; no clear D gene. Germline V gives CDR1 LNHDA, CDR2 SQIVND (reference sequence). CDR3 length: 12 amino acids. Trimming left V 3 bases short and J 3 bases short, with 3 bases between. The CDR3 region is CASSIRGNTIYF. For the CDR3, the DNA is TGTGCCAGTAGTATTCGTGGAAACACCATATATTTT.

This clone was recorded a few times. The chain employs TRBV7-9 and TRBJ2-7, with 7 bases aligning to TRBD1. In germline, CDR1 is SEHNR, CDR2 FQNEAQ (reference sequence). Trimming took 5 bases from V and 2 from J; bases not matched to a gene: 6. CDR3 length: 14 residues. The chain's CDR3 is CASSPGTDPYEQYF. CDR3 DNA: TGTGCCAGCAGCCCCGGGACAGACCCCTACGAGCAGTACTTC.

This chain uses TRBV7-9 with TRBJ1-1; no reliable D call. Germline-derived CDR1 and CDR2 are SEHNR and FQNEAQ (reference sequence). The V end lost 5 bases, the J end lost 5 bases, and 18 bases lay between the germline ends. CDR3 size: 15 residues. CDR3 loop: CASSLISGLRTEAFF. DNA of the CDR3: TGTGCCAGCAGCCTAATATCCGGGTTAAGGACTGAAGCTTTCTTT.

The gene calls are TRBV6-5 and TRBJ2-1, with 8 bases identical to TRBD1. J was trimmed by 8 bases and V by 7 bases; bases with no gene match: 10. CDR3 length: 14 residues. Germline loops: CDR1 MNHEY, CDR2 SVGAGI. CDR3 bases: TGTGCCAGCATTCGGGACAGGAACGAGGATGAGCAGTTCTTC. Residues: CASIRDRNEDEQFF.

This clone has only one observation. The V and J genes are TRBV7-2 and TRBJ2-5, with 9 positions matching TRBD1. Trimming cost V 1 base and J 6 bases; bases outside gene matches: 6. Germline lookup yields CDR1 SGHTA and CDR2 FQGNSA. This CDR3 has 15 amino acids. DNA for the CDR3: TGTGCCAGCAGCTTAGAGGGGACAGGGCTAAAGACCCAGTACTTC. Translation: CASSLEGTGLKTQYF.

V and J are TRBV5-1 and TRBJ2-2; TRBD2 matches 14 bases. This CDR3 has 17 residues. V trimming: 0 bases; J trimming: 7 bases; junction bases outside the gene matches: 5. The germline V gene has CDR1 SGHRS and CDR2 YFSETQ. Here the CDR3 DNA reads TGCGCCAGCAGCTTGGGACTAGCGGGAGGGCCGATCGGGGAGCTGTTTTTT. It encodes CASSLGLAGGPIGELFF.

This chain joins TRBV5-1 and TRBJ2-3, with D possibly matching TRBD2 (6 bases). Trimming took 4 bases from V and 4 from J, leaving 13 bases between them. The CDR3 sequence is 14 residues long. In germline, CDR1 is SGHRS, CDR2 YFSETQ. The CDR3 sequence: CASSPGTDSDTQYF. In nucleotides, the CDR3 is TGCGCCAGCAGCCCCGGGACTGACTCAGATACGCAGTATTTT.

V and J are TRBV5-1 and TRBJ2-3; D remains unclear. Germline lookup yields CDR1 SGHRS and CDR2 YFSETQ. The CDR3 loop spans 14 amino acids. The V gene lost 9 bases and the J gene lost 6 bases, with 20 bases spanning the gap. The CDR3, as DNA: TGCGCCACCCAGGAAGAGCAGGCCCGTGATACGCAGTATTTT. This translates into CATQEEQARDTQYF.

The chain combines TRBV6-6 with TRBJ2-1; 8 bases are a match to TRBD2. The CDR3 runs 14 residues. The ends lost 4 bases at V and 6 bases at J; junction bases unmatched: 5. Germline loops: CDR1 MNHNY, CDR2 SVGAGI (reference sequence). The DNA for the CDR3 is TGTGCCAGCAGTTCGACTAGCGAACGCAATGAGCAGTTCTTC. Translation gives CASSSTSERNEQFF.

The gene calls are TRBV5-4 and TRBJ2-2; 8 bases agree with TRBD2. Germline CDR1 reads SGHNT; CDR2 reads YYREEE (reference sequence). This CDR3 is built from 14 residues. V lost 0 bases and J lost 7; bases outside the gene matches: 2. CDR3: CASSLAAGDGELFF. The DNA for the CDR3 is TGTGCCAGCAGCTTGGCAGCGGGAGACGGGGAGCTGTTTTTT.

The rearrangement uses TRBV6-5 and TRBJ2-5; 11 bases line up with TRBD2. The end of the DNA aligns better with TRBJ2-7, so the J call may be wrong. This CDR3 has 14 amino acids. Germline lookup yields CDR1 MNHEY and CDR2 SVGAGI. CDR3 amino acids: CASSRLAGTSEQYF. The CDR3 bases are TGTGCCAGCAGCAGACTAGCGGGGACTTCCGAGCAGTACTTC.

In the case of this clone: The junction and the germline gene differ at one end; a read error may be behind it. This chain links TRBV7-9 with TRBJ2-1, with D perhaps TRBD1 (5 bases). CDR1 and CDR2 from the germline V gene are SEHNR and FQNEAQ (reference sequence). The CDR3 extends over 12 amino acids. CDR3 residues: CSSSKGDNEQFF. In nucleotides, the CDR3 is TGTTCCAGCAGCAAAGGGGACAATGAGCAGTTCTTC. The full variable domain, with the rest looked up from reference TRBV7-9 and TRBJ2-1, is DTGVSQNPRHKITKRGQNVTFRCDPISEHNRLYWYRQTLGQGPEFLTYFQNEAQLEKSRLLSDRFSAERPKGSFSTLEIQRTEQGDSAMYLCSSSKGDNEQFFGPGTRLTVL.

This clone has just one count. The chain employs TRBV7-2 and TRBJ1-5; D is ambiguous. This CDR3 has 14 amino acids. Germline values: CDR1 SGHTA, CDR2 FQGNSA. V was trimmed by 6 bases and J by 2 bases, leaving 11 bases between them. In DNA form, the CDR3 reads TGTGCCAGCAGGCGTACTGGAGGCAATCAGCCCCAGCATTTT. It translates to CASRRTGGNQPQHF. The variable domain in full, with the rest retrieved from reference TRBV7-2 and TRBJ1-5, is GAGVSQSPSNKVTEKGKDVELRCDPISGHTALYWYRQSLGQGLEFLIYFQGNSAPDKSGLPSDRFSAERTGGSVSTLTIQRTQQEDSAVYLCASRRTGGNQPQHFGDGTRLSIL.

The chain employs TRBV5-1 and TRBJ2-3; possibly TRBD1 for D (6 bases). CDR1 and CDR2 (germline): SGHRS, YFSETQ. This CDR3 contains 17 residues. Trimming removed 0 bases from V and 0 bases from J, with 14 bases in between. The CDR3 coding sequence is TGCGCCAGCAGCTTGGAGGCCAGGGGAATTAGCACAGATACGCAGTATTTT. This sequence encodes CASSLEARGISTDTQYF.

CDR3 sequence (DNA): TGTGCCAGTAGTCTCCTCCCCAGGGGGCGTCGCAATCAGCCCCAGCATTTT. It codes for CASSLLPRGRRNQPQHF. The chain carries TRBV19 and TRBJ1-5; 8 bases are shared with TRBD1. The ends lost 5 bases at V and 2 bases at J; junction bases unmatched: 11. The CDR3 sequence is 17 residues long. In germline, CDR1 is LNHDA, CDR2 SQIVND (reference sequence).